This section outlines one TCR beta chain sequence together with its context. The repertoire was sequenced with immunoSEQ multiplex PCR; TCRdb's copy has only in-frame clones and lacks some. The table lists 120,000 to 150,000 clones, roughly 86% of them singletons. The data were taken from a study of blood T cell repertoires in COVID-19. Study at large: PBMCs, B-cell-depleted T cells, or T cells were the source of the cDNA or gDNA that made up the material.

Germline assignment: CDR1 SGHRS and CDR2 YFSETQ. This CDR3 comprises 15 residues. Trimming cost V 0 bases and J 2 bases, with 11 bases left between them. V and J are TRBV5-1 and TRBJ2-5; D is possibly TRBD1 (5 bases). The material sequenced was peripheral blood. The receptor's source is a human donor in a cohort sampled during active COVID-19. Here the CDR3 reads CASSLAARAQETQYF. DNA for the CDR3: TGCGCCAGCAGCTTGGCCGCCAGGGCACAAGAGACCCAGTACTTC.